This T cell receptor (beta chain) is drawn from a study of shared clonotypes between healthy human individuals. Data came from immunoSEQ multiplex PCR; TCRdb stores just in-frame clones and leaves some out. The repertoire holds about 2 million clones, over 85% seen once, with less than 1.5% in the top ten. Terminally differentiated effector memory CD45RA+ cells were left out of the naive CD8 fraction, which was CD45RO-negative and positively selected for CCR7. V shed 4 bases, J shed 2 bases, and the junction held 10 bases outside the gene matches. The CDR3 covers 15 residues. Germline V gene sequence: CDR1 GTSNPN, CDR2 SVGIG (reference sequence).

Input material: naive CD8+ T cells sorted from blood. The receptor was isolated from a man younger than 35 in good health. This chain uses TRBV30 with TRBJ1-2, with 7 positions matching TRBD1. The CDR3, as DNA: TGTGCCTGGACCTCAGACAGGGAGATAAACTATGGCTACACCTTC. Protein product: CAWTSDREINYGYTF.